This T cell receptor beta chain originates from a study of identical twins (dated by TCRdb to the mid-2010s). About the study as a whole: The study deep-sequenced TCR alpha and beta repertoires from monozygotic twins, unrelated adults of various ages and cord blood to test whether fetal clonotypes persist. To rule out contamination, the twin experiments were replicated at different times with different library preparation protocols.

The study at large found these results: In monozygotic twins, recombination models systematically underestimated out-of-frame TCR alpha sharing, but the models matched the sharing seen between unrelated individuals. Fewer insertions were carried by abundant cord blood beta clonotypes, a similar but weaker trend appeared in young adult naive repertoires, and no such trend appeared in memory repertoires. Because the same donors could not be followed over many years, the conclusions depended on cross-sectional statistical analysis. A weaker excess of twin sharing was found in beta out-of-frame sequences because the signal-to-noise ratio was lowered by fewer shared sequences. Compared with coincidental sharing between unrelated individuals, an excess of low generation-probability sequences was observed among out-of-frame TCR alpha sequences shared between twins. Invariant T cells such as MAIT and iNKT could partly confound zero-insertion analyses, although diverse VJ usage argued against such confounding for most clonotypes.

Only healthy Caucasian donors were included. The twin cohort consisted of three pairs of female monozygotic twins, all aged roughly 18 to 30 years. The RNA used for TCR libraries was isolated from peripheral blood mononuclear cells. From cysteine to phenylalanine, the CDR3 is 10 amino acids long. Only the CDR3 DNA is retained, 30 bases long and in frame from the first base. CDR1 and CDR2 are drawn from the germline V gene (reference sequence): MNHNY, SVGAGI. V is pared back by 5 bases and J by 5 bases, with 1 base lying between the germline termini. Concerning this clonotype: The antigen this receptor binds is unknown. No much larger clone is present one base from it, and per-base qualities are unavailable.

Receptor amplification or capture employed 5' RACE. The instrument was an Illumina HiSeq 2000. Template switching added a universal primer binding site, and the final cDNA carried a unique molecular identifier that allowed TCR cDNA molecules to be counted accurately. Specific primers in the conserved constant-segment region were used to synthesize first-strand cDNA for the TCR alpha and beta chains. To control for contamination, every cDNA library was double barcoded, receiving both a SMART-Mk sample barcode and Illumina barcodes. TruSeq adapter sequences, together with Illumina sample barcodes, were added in two successive PCR steps. The TCR alpha and beta cDNA libraries were sequenced on the Illumina HiSeq platform using custom primers. The original pipeline was this. Raw reads were processed with MiGEC to extract unique molecular identifiers, and MiXCR was used to determine CDR3 positions. Recombination models were inferred per individual with the repgenHMM and IGoR tools using an EM algorithm. Shared clonotype analysis was performed with the tcR package in R, normalizing sharing by the product of cloneset sizes. Out-of-frame nonproductive sequences were analyzed to study raw recombination free of thymic and clonal selection effects. The public reads were quality trimmed at Q25 with fastp and then assembled into clones with MiXCR by TCRdb, keeping productive beta chains. Under each unique CDR3 protein, matching rows form one entry showing the most common genes and DNA. These V and J calls derive from TCRdb rather than the authors' analysis. The sample table records hundreds of thousands of distinct CDR3 sequences; about 12% of these occur just once. Around 1.5% of the sample is held by the ten biggest clonotypes.

These sequences were also reported in another study, on yellow fever vaccine responses in identical twins. As noted in the second study: According to the authors, the vaccine-induced T cell response in identical twins seemed to be partly convergent and partly specific to each individual. In identical twins, the study followed T cell clones that responded to the vaccine with precision.

Material for sequencing was PBMCs. The receptor's source is a woman aged 18-29 years in good health. The V and J segments used are TRBV6-6 and TRBJ1-5, with the D gene too uncertain to name. The DNA is as follows: TGTGCCAGCAGTCATCAGCCCCAGCATTTT. Translation gives CASSHQPQHF.